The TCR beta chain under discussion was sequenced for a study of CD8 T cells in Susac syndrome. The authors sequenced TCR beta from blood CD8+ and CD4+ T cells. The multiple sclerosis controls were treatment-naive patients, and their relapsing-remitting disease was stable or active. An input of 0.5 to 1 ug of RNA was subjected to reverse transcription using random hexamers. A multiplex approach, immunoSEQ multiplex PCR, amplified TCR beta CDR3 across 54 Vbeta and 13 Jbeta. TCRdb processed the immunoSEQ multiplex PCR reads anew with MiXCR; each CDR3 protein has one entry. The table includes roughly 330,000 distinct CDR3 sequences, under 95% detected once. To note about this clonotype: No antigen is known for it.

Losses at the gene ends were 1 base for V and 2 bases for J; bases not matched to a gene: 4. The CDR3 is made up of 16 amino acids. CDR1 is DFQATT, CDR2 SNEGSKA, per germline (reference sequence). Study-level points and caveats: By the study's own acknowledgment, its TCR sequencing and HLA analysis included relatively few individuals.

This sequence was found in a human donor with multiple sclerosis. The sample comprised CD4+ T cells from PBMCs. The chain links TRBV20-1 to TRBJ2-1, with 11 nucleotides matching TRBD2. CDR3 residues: CSARAGTSGPYNEQFF. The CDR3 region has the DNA TGCAGTGCTAGAGCCGGGACTAGCGGACCCTACAATGAGCAGTTCTTC.